This T cell receptor (beta chain) is drawn from a study of blood T cell repertoires in COVID-19. Whole-study context: Researchers got acute and convalescent COVID-19 samples from the United States, Italy and Spain.

Original handling: Amplified reference gene primers provided the basis for estimating nucleated cell counts. Method: immunoSEQ multiplex PCR; TCRdb's copy keeps in-frame clones and lacks some. V and J calls and clone size follow that table, whereas D and trimming were derived from the DNA. The sample gives 250,000 to 350,000 clones, approximately 84% of which show up once; more than 1.2% is in the top ten. With V trimmed by 4 bases and J by 1 base, 3 bases remained unmatched. CDR1 is SGHNT, CDR2 YYREEE, per germline (reference sequence). The CDR3 is made up of 15 amino acids. One Seattle source followed patients from active infection through their disease course.

This sequence originates from a human donor with COVID-19, enrolled during active disease. The donor label of this sample is uncertain. The V gene is TRBV5-4, the J gene TRBJ2-3; TRBD1 agrees at 10 bases. Sequencing was done on a sample of peripheral blood. CDR3 loop: CASSEGQGRTDTQYF. CDR3 DNA sequence: TGTGCCAGCAGCGAGGGACAGGGGCGCACAGATACGCAGTATTTT.